These 21 T cell receptor beta chains were all obtained from the same sample, sequenced in a study of CD8+ T cells in alopecia areata. It was cDNA, reverse transcribed from extracted RNA, that served as the sequencing template. Using immunoSEQ multiplex PCR, the repertoire was profiled, and TCRdb retains in-frame clones only, with some absent. The sample contains tens of thousands of clones, approximately 61% of which appear only once. The starting material was CD8+ T cells sorted from blood, obtained at week 0. The receptors here all came from a human donor with alopecia areata.

The V gene is TRBV27, the J gene TRBJ2-7, with no clear D. Germline lookup yields CDR1 MNHEY and CDR2 SMNVEV (reference sequence). V dropped 2 bases and J dropped 0 bases, with 5 bases sitting between them. CDR3 length: 13 amino acids. This CDR3 reads CASSLQGSYEQYF. The CDR3, as DNA: TGTGCCAGCAGTTTACAAGGCTCCTACGAGCAGTACTTC.

This sequence joins TRBV30 and TRBJ2-3, with 8 bases fitting TRBD1. The CDR3 runs to 14 residues. The germline V gene has CDR1 GTSNPN and CDR2 SVGIG (reference sequence). J gave up 1 base and V 2 bases, and 2 bases lay outside the gene matches. The CDR3 sequence: CAWSLTGGTDTQYF. In DNA form, the CDR3 reads TGTGCCTGGAGTCTGACAGGGGGCACAGATACGCAGTATTTT.

The chain combines TRBV6-5 with TRBJ1-1; TRBD1 might be the D (5 bases). CDR3 length: 15 residues. Per germline, CDR1 MNHEY and CDR2 SVGAGI. V was clipped by 3 bases and J by 3 bases, with 14 bases between them. The CDR3 loop reads CASSYSGPRYTEAFF. For the CDR3, the DNA is TGTGCCAGCAGTTATTCGGGGCCCAGGTACACTGAAGCTTTCTTT.

V gene TRBV6-5 combines with J gene TRBJ1-1; D is unclear. The germline V and J ends were trimmed by 0 bases and 6 bases, with 8 bases remaining between them. Per germline, CDR1 MNHEY and CDR2 SVGAGI. CDR3 size: 13 residues. In DNA form, the CDR3 reads TGTGCCAGCAGTTACTCGGTGGGCGCTGAAGCTTTCTTT. Its translation: CASSYSVGAEAFF.

This sequence joins TRBV4-3 and TRBJ2-1; D not resolved. The V gene lost 4 bases and the J gene lost 5 bases, with 3 bases spanning the gap. Germline CDR1 reads LGHNA; CDR2 reads YSLEER. CDR3 size: 11 residues. CDR3 nucleotides: TGCGCCAGCAGCCGTAACAATGAGCAGTTCTTC. Translated, it gives CASSRNNEQFF.

This chain joins TRBV25-1 and TRBJ2-2, with D perhaps matching TRBD1 (7 bases). The CDR3 totals 15 residues. Per germline, CDR1 MGHDK and CDR2 SYGVNS. V was pared by 6 bases and J by 3 bases, with 14 bases between. This chain's CDR3 is CASRSEGAYTGELFF. The DNA of the CDR3 is TGTGCCAGCAGGTCGGAGGGGGCATACACCGGGGAGCTGTTTTTT.

The rearrangement uses TRBV29-1 and TRBJ2-7; D unresolved. Deletions cut 4 bases from V and 3 bases from J, with 7 bases between. The germline V gene has CDR1 SQVTM and CDR2 ANQGSEA. There are 11 residues in the CDR3. Written as DNA, the CDR3 is TGCAGCGTTGTCAACTACTACGAGCAGTACTTC. It codes for CSVVNYYEQYF.

This clone was picked up a small number of times. In nucleotides, the CDR3 is TGTGCCAGCTCGGGGACAGGGTATAGCACAGATACGCAGTATTTT. It yields the protein CASSGTGYSTDTQYF. The V and J genes are TRBV7-3 and TRBJ2-3; 9 bases are shared with TRBD1. Germline V gives CDR1 SGHTA, CDR2 FQGTGA. CDR3 length equals 15 residues. V dropped 8 bases and J dropped 0; count of bases not matched to a gene: 6.

This clone has a handful of counts. This chain uses TRBV27 with TRBJ1-1, with D uncertain. The CDR3 contains 13 residues. Per the germline V gene, CDR1 is MNHEY and CDR2 is SMNVEV (reference sequence). V lost 0 bases, J lost 4 bases, and 6 bases lay in between. The CDR3 sequence: CASSLSGLTEAFF. The CDR3 bases are TGTGCCAGCAGTTTATCCGGGCTCACTGAAGCTTTCTTT.

The gene calls are TRBV4-3 and TRBJ2-7, with TRBD2 identical over 8 bases. The trim removed 0 bases at V and 7 bases at J, leaving 8 bases unmatched. The germline V gene encodes CDR1 LGHNA and CDR2 YSLEER. This CDR3 region has 15 residues. In DNA form, the CDR3 reads TGCGCCAGCAGCCAAGATTGGCGGGGGGCAGGGGAGCAGTACTTC. This translates into CASSQDWRGAGEQYF.

This clone was seen only a few times. The CDR3 bases are TGTGCCTGGAGTTCCGGGGAATATGGCTACACCTTC. Encoded protein: CAWSSGEYGYTF. The chain is built from TRBV30 and TRBJ1-2, with D unresolved. The germline V gene has CDR1 GTSNPN and CDR2 SVGIG (reference sequence). The CDR3 loop spans 12 amino acids. Trimming shortened V by 2 bases and J by 5 bases, and 9 bases separated the two germline ends.

This chain joins TRBV29-1 and TRBJ2-3; 7 nucleotides match TRBD2. The length of the CDR3 is 14 residues. Germline V CDR1 and CDR2: SQVTM, ANQGSEA. Trimming cost V 4 bases and J 2 bases; bases outside gene matches: 6. For the CDR3, the DNA is TGCAGCGTTGTACGAGCGGGGTACACAGATACGCAGTATTTT. Translating gives CSVVRAGYTDTQYF.

V usage is TRBV27 and J usage is TRBJ2-5, with 9 positions matching TRBD2. The junction had 12 bases not matched to a gene; V was cut back by 5 bases and J by 5 bases. Germline V lookup: CDR1 MNHEY, CDR2 SMNVEV (reference sequence). The CDR3 totals 16 residues. CDR3 nucleotides: TGTGCCAGCAGTCTGGCGGGAGGGCCGCTCGGGGAGACCCAGTACTTC. Amino acids: CASSLAGGPLGETQYF.

This sequence joins TRBV7-9 and TRBJ2-1, with a possible D match to TRBD2 (5 bases). This CDR3 comprises 16 residues. Germline V gives CDR1 SEHNR, CDR2 FQNEAQ (reference sequence). Trimming took off 2 bases at V and 4 bases at J, with 15 bases between the two ends. CDR3 in amino acids: CASSLRDARRYNEQFF. CDR3 sequence (DNA): TGTGCCAGCAGCTTACGGGATGCCCGACGGTACAATGAGCAGTTCTTC.

The V gene is TRBV29-1, the J gene TRBJ2-7; no reliable D call. The CDR3 length is 11 residues. CDR1 SQVTM and CDR2 ANQGSEA come from the germline V gene. The V and J ends lost 4 bases and 3 bases respectively, with 7 bases between them. CDR3 DNA sequence: TGCAGCGTTGCGACGGGCTACGAGCAGTACTTC. The encoded protein is CSVATGYEQYF.

Ten or more counts support this clone. The V call is TRBV28, the J call TRBJ1-2, with 8 bases matching TRBD1. This CDR3 spans 14 amino acids. The germline V gene encodes CDR1 MDHEN and CDR2 SYDVKM. The ends lost 5 bases at V and 3 bases at J; junction bases unmatched: 5. CDR3 region: CASSPGGYDYGYTF. CDR3 DNA: TGTGCCAGCAGTCCAGGGGGCTATGACTATGGCTACACCTTC.

This clone was recorded only once. This chain joins TRBV7-2 and TRBJ2-1, with TRBD2 matching 9 bases. The CDR3 covers 12 residues. Germline lookup yields CDR1 SGHTA and CDR2 FQGNSA. For the CDR3, the DNA is TGTGCGGCGGGAGGGTCGAACAATGAGCAGTTCTTC. This translates into CAAGGSNNEQFF.

J is TRBJ1-2 and V is TRBV27, with D possibly being TRBD1 (6 bases). V was shortened by 2 bases and J by 5 bases, with 15 bases between the two germline ends. Germline V gene data show CDR1 as MNHEY and CDR2 as SMNVEV (reference sequence). The CDR3 consists of 15 residues. CDR3 protein: CASSLALGGTYGYTF. The CDR3 DNA reads TGTGCCAGCAGTTTAGCGCTGGGGGGCACTTATGGCTACACCTTC.

CDR3 in DNA: TGCGCCAGCAGTCCGGACAGCACAGATACGCAGTATTTT. As protein: CASSPDSTDTQYF. The rearrangement joins TRBV5-1 to TRBJ2-3; D gene uncertain. V lost 5 bases, J lost 0 bases, and 7 bases lay in between. The CDR3 spans 13 residues. Germline-derived CDR1 and CDR2 are SGHRS and YFSETQ.

The chain is built from TRBV4-3 and TRBJ2-5, with a possible D match to TRBD1 (5 bases). The CDR3 covers 15 residues. In germline, CDR1 is LGHNA, CDR2 YSLEER. V was cut by 0 bases and J by 2 bases, with 10 bases left in between. The CDR3 loop is CASSQDSTGQETQYF. The CDR3 bases are TGCGCCAGCAGCCAAGATAGTACAGGACAAGAGACCCAGTACTTC.

V and J are TRBV28 and TRBJ2-3, with D hard to call. The germline V gene has CDR1 MDHEN and CDR2 SYDVKM. The length of the CDR3 is 13 residues. The germline V and J ends were trimmed by 7 bases and 1 base, with 9 bases remaining between them. CDR3 sequence: CASTPSRTDTQYF. The CDR3 nucleotides read TGTGCCAGCACCCCGTCCCGCACAGATACGCAGTATTTT.